This TCR beta chain was found in a study of breast tumors, draining lymph nodes, adjacent tissues. Samples came from axillary lymph nodes draining the breast cancer. This clonotype was observed many times. TCRdb analysed the multiplex PCR reads with MiXCR anew, one entry per CDR3 protein. Here the sample spans fewer than 90,000 distinct CDR3 sequences, around 29% being singletons. The sample taken for sequencing was axillary lymph node tissue. The sequence was obtained from a female donor with breast cancer. Some clones in this sample may be carry-over from other donors' samples.

DNA for the CDR3: TGTGCCAGCAGCCTGACCTTAGTGGGTGAGCAGTTCTTC. It encodes CASSLTLVGEQFF. The chain is built from TRBV3-1 and TRBJ2-1, with D unresolved. Germline values: CDR1 LGHDT, CDR2 YNNKEL (reference sequence). This CDR3 has 13 residues. The V end lost 4 bases, the J end lost 9 bases, and 13 bases lay between the germline ends.